What follows are 3 T cell receptor beta chains derived from one specimen sequenced in a study of cytomegalovirus exposure and HLA in healthy donors. The PCR used 60 Vbeta and 13 Jbeta primers. Using immunoSEQ multiplex PCR, the repertoire was profiled, and TCRdb retains in-frame clones only, with some absent. The table has about 120,000 clones, 83% seen once. The sample comprised PBMCs. The source of these receptors is a woman aged 40 to 55 in good health and CMV-seropositive.

V is TRBV30 and J is TRBJ2-7, with 11 nucleotides matching TRBD1. CDR1 GTSNPN and CDR2 SVGIG come from the germline V gene (reference sequence). The junction had 5 bases not matched to a gene; V was cut back by 8 bases and J by 2 bases. The CDR3 has 13 residues. This CDR3 is CAGGQGAAYEQYF. The CDR3 nucleotides are TGTGCCGGAGGACAGGGGGCAGCCTACGAGCAGTACTTC.

The chain carries TRBV27 and TRBJ1-5; maybe TRBD1 (5 bases). V lost 2 bases and J lost 8, with 16 bases in between. This CDR3 has 15 residues. Germline V gene lookup returns CDR1 MNHEY and CDR2 SMNVEV (reference sequence). The CDR3 DNA reads TGTGCCAGCAGTTTAAGGCGGGACCTAAGTAAGCCCCAGCATTTT. Translated: CASSLRRDLSKPQHF.

Only a few counts were recorded for this clone. The rearrangement uses TRBV6-1 and TRBJ2-4; perhaps TRBD1 as D (5 bases). In germline, CDR1 is MNHNS, CDR2 SASEGT. The CDR3 has 14 residues. V dropped 6 bases and J dropped 9 bases, with 18 bases sitting between them. CDR3 sequence reads: CASSHAHVDSIQYF. Written as DNA, the CDR3 is TGTGCCAGCAGCCATGCTCATGTTGACAGCATTCAGTACTTC.